Listed here are 26 T cell receptor beta chains from one sample, sequenced in a study of T cell repertoires in cytomegalovirus infection. MiXCR, run by TCRdb on the reads, gives a single entry per CDR3 protein. The data hold tens of thousands of distinct CDR3 sequences, with approximately 20% observed a single time. Their antigens remain unidentified. The sample in question was CD8+ T cells from cultured PBMCs, obtained from culture after CMV antigen stimulation. Receptors were obtained from a human donor in good health (CMV status not recorded). Some clones in this sample may be carry-over from other donors' samples.

This chain uses TRBV7-8 with TRBJ2-7, with D hard to call. Per the germline V gene, CDR1 is SGHVS and CDR2 is FQNEAQ. V lost 6 bases and J 6 bases, leaving 15 bases between the germline ends. There are 13 residues in the CDR3. The CDR3 bases are TGTGCCAGCAGTCGTCCTAATGATCTCGAGCAGTACTTC. It codes for CASSRPNDLEQYF.

The rearrangement joins TRBV27 to TRBJ2-3; no clear D. Per the germline V gene, CDR1 is MNHEY and CDR2 is SMNVEV (reference sequence). CDR3 length equals 14 residues. V was shortened by 6 bases and J by 0 bases, with 10 bases between the two germline ends. CDR3 sequence reads: CASSSRASTDTQYF. CDR3 nucleotides: TGTGCCAGCAGCTCCCGTGCCAGCACAGATACGCAGTATTTT.

The table lists this clonotype with a few counts. The chain couples TRBV9 to TRBJ2-1; unclear D gene. Germline V gene sequence: CDR1 SGDLS, CDR2 YYNGEE. This CDR3 contains 13 residues. The V gene lost 3 bases and the J gene lost 6 bases, with 10 bases spanning the gap. The DNA for the CDR3 is TGTGCCAGCAGCGCTCGGCTCTCCAATGAGCAGTTCTTC. It specifies CASSARLSNEQFF.

V gene TRBV27 combines with J gene TRBJ1-1; D is uncertain. The CDR3 extends over 16 amino acids. Germline V CDR1 and CDR2: MNHEY, SMNVEV (reference sequence). Trimming shortened V by 0 bases and J by 5 bases, and 16 bases separated the two germline ends. CDR3 loop: CASSLSSGVRETEAFF. The CDR3 DNA follows: TGTGCCAGCAGTTTATCGAGTGGGGTACGTGAAACTGAAGCTTTCTTT.

This clonotype was counted ten times or more. The chain uses TRBV11-2 and TRBJ2-2, with D possibly being TRBD2 (6 bases). The germline CDR1 and CDR2 sequences are SGHAT and FQNNGV. V lost 5 bases to trimming and J lost 4 bases, with 17 bases between them. The CDR3 is 16 amino acids. The CDR3 sequence: CASSPRDLTSTGELFF. CDR3 bases: TGTGCCAGCAGCCCAAGGGACTTGACGAGCACCGGGGAGCTGTTTTTT. The variable domain in full, with the rest retrieved from reference TRBV11-2 and TRBJ2-2, is EAGVAQSPRYKIIEKRQSVAFWCNPISGHATLYWYQQILGQGPKLLIQFQNNGVVDDSQLPKDRFSAERLKGVDSTLKIQPAKLEDSAVYLCASSPRDLTSTGELFFGEGSRLTVL.

This clonotype was seen ten or more times. The chain uses TRBV2 and TRBJ1-2; the D gene is possibly TRBD1 (5 bases). CDR3 length equals 13 residues. Germline assignment: CDR1 SNHLY and CDR2 FYNNEI. With 5 bases removed from V and 4 bases from J, the gap between germline ends came to 11 bases. The CDR3 DNA follows: TGTGCCAGCAGTCCCGGGGGGTTCTATGGCTACACCTTC. Encoded protein: CASSPGGFYGYTF.

The gene calls are TRBV20-1 and TRBJ1-1; 8 bases line up with TRBD1. The CDR3 spans 13 residues. Germline CDR1 DFQATT, CDR2 SNEGSKA (reference sequence). With V trimmed by 5 bases and J by 7 bases, 9 bases remained unmatched. The CDR3 nucleotides are TGCAGTGCTCGATTACAGGGGGGTATTGAAGCTTTCTTT. Translating gives CSARLQGGIEAFF.

This clonotype was observed at least ten times. The chain employs TRBV7-9 and TRBJ1-5; TRBD1 might be the D (6 bases). Trimming took 4 bases from V and 4 from J, leaving 14 bases between them. The V gene's germline CDR1 is SEHNR and CDR2 FQNEAQ (reference sequence). The CDR3 totals 15 residues. The CDR3 DNA reads as TGTGCCAGCAGCTGTCCCCCAGGGGCGAATCAGCCCCAGCATTTT. Protein: CASSCPPGANQPQHF.

In its sample, this clonotype was seen a few times. V is TRBV6-6 and J is TRBJ1-3, with D perhaps TRBD1 (5 bases). Trimming cost V 10 bases and J 4 bases, with 20 bases left between them. Germline V gene sequence: CDR1 MNHNY, CDR2 SVGAGI (reference sequence). CDR3 length: 15 residues. CDR3 in amino acids: CATLSPQVTGNTIYF. CDR3 sequence (DNA): TGTGCCACCCTATCGCCACAGGTGACAGGAAACACCATATATTTT.

V and J are TRBV25-1 and TRBJ1-1, with TRBD1 matching 7 bases. Germline-derived CDR1 and CDR2 are MGHDK and SYGVNS. The length of the CDR3 is 14 residues. J was trimmed by 4 bases and V by 2 bases; bases with no gene match: 4. CDR3 coding DNA: TGTGCCAGCAGTGAAAGGGGGCAGGTCACTGAAGCTTTCTTT. Translated, it gives CASSERGQVTEAFF.

This clonotype occurred a few times. This rearrangement joins TRBV12-3 or TRBV12-4 to TRBJ1-5, with a possible D match to TRBD1 (6 bases). Trimming cost V 6 bases and J 15 bases, with 18 bases left between them. CDR3 length: 12 amino acids. This chain's CDR3 is CASSSGAPRPHF. CDR3 nucleotide sequence: TGTGCCAGCAGCTCAGGGGCCCCCCGGCCGCATTTT.

DNA of the CDR3: TGTGCCACCAGTGACCTTAGGGACAGCCGGGGAGCTTTCTTT. As protein: CATSDLRDSRGAFF. This chain connects TRBV24-1 to TRBJ1-1; 7 bases are a match to TRBD1. From germline, CDR1 is KGHDR and CDR2 SFDVKD. Unmatched junction bases numbered 11, after V lost 4 bases and J lost 10 bases. The CDR3 contains 14 residues.

This chain connects TRBV11-3 to TRBJ2-7; 9 bases are shared with TRBD2. The V segment lost 5 bases and the J segment 11 bases; nucleotides outside the gene matches: 16. The V gene's germline CDR1 is SGHNT and CDR2 YENEEA. The CDR3 runs to 15 residues. Here the CDR3 reads CASSNPGLATTKEYF. The CDR3 bases are TGTGCCAGCAGCAACCCGGGACTAGCCACCACGAAGGAGTACTTC.

In its sample, this clonotype was seen a few times. V and J are TRBV23-1 and TRBJ1-1, with TRBD1 as a possible D gene (6 bases). TRBV23-1 counts as an open reading frame of uncertain function. The CDR3 extends over 15 amino acids. Trimming removed 7 bases from V and 0 bases from J, with 15 bases in between. CDR3: CASKAGVSVNTEAFF. CDR3 coding DNA: TGCGCCAGCAAGGCAGGGGTTTCTGTGAACACTGAAGCTTTCTTT.

This clonotype has at least ten counts. This sequence joins TRBV24-1 and TRBJ2-3; weak D call: TRBD2 (6 bases). Trimming left V 6 bases short and J 0 bases short, with 12 bases between. Germline V lookup: CDR1 KGHDR, CDR2 SFDVKD. The CDR3 runs to 15 residues. CDR3 sequence: CATSPPAGSTDTQYF. The DNA for the CDR3 is TGTGCCACCAGTCCTCCGGCGGGGAGCACAGATACGCAGTATTTT.

The sample holds many counts of this clonotype. The chain couples TRBV7-8 to TRBJ2-7, with D maybe TRBD1 (5 bases). The CDR3 spans 17 residues. From germline, CDR1 is SGHVS and CDR2 FQNEAQ. Trimming removed 1 base at V and 3 bases at J, with 19 bases between. CDR3 loop: CASSLDRSAGLDYEQYF. The CDR3 region has the DNA TGTGCCAGCAGCTTAGATAGGTCGGCAGGGTTGGACTACGAGCAGTACTTC. Looking up the rest from reference TRBV7-8 and TRBJ2-7 gives the full variable domain: GAGVSQSPRYKVAKRGQDVALRCDPISGHVSLFWYQQALGQGPEFLTYFQNEAQLDKSGLPSDRFFAERPEGSVSTLKIQRTQQEDSAVYLCASSLDRSAGLDYEQYFGPGTRLTVT.

Concerning this clonotype: This is likely a read error, given that the CDR3 carries no conserved phenylalanine or tryptophan at its end. V usage is TRBV12-3 or TRBV12-4 and J usage is TRBJ2-5, with D unclear. V was trimmed by 10 bases and J by 2 bases, leaving 14 bases between them. This CDR3 comprises 13 residues. The CDR3 DNA is TGTGCCACCAGAGACGGCCTACAAGAGACCCAGTACCTC. This sequence encodes CATRDGLQETQYL.

The chain combines TRBV12-3 or TRBV12-4 with TRBJ1-4; D uncertain. This CDR3 comprises 15 residues. Trimming stripped 6 bases from V and 4 bases from J, with 15 bases between. The CDR3, as DNA: TGTGCCAGCAGCCTCGAGGGTGGATTTAATGAAAAACTGTTTTTT. Amino acids: CASSLEGGFNEKLFF.

J is TRBJ2-7 and V is TRBV6-6; 8 positions match TRBD2. This CDR3 is built from 15 residues. Germline CDR1 reads MNHNY; CDR2 reads SVGAGI (reference sequence). Trimming cost V 4 bases and J 6 bases; bases outside gene matches: 11. This chain's CDR3 is CASSWGPGAGGEQYF. The CDR3 DNA reads as TGTGCCAGCAGTTGGGGCCCGGGCGCGGGGGGCGAGCAGTACTTC.

This clonotype has a count of ten or more. The chain is built from TRBV7-9 and TRBJ1-5; no definite D call. The CDR3 runs 12 residues. Per the germline V gene, CDR1 is SEHNR and CDR2 is FQNEAQ (reference sequence). V lost 1 base to trimming and J lost 7 bases, with 5 bases between them. CDR3 sequence: CASSLGTQPQHF. The CDR3 nucleotides are TGTGCCAGCAGCTTAGGGACGCAGCCCCAGCATTTT. Supplemented by reference TRBV7-9 and TRBJ1-5, the full variable domain reads DTGVSQNPRHKITKRGQNVTFRCDPISEHNRLYWYRQTLGQGPEFLTYFQNEAQLEKSRLLSDRFSAERPKGSFSTLEIQRTEQGDSAMYLCASSLGTQPQHFGDGTRLSIL.

This clonotype showed up many times. The chain has TRBV7-2 and TRBJ2-3, with D tentatively TRBD1 (5 bases). The CDR3 consists of 15 residues. Germline V lookup: CDR1 SGHTA, CDR2 FQGNSA. V lost 1 base, J lost 0 bases, and 8 bases lay in between. The CDR3: CASSLGHRSTDTQYF. As DNA, the CDR3 is TGTGCCAGCAGCTTAGGACACAGGAGCACAGATACGCAGTATTTT.

This clonotype is medium-sized in the sample. V usage is TRBV29-1 and J usage is TRBJ2-7; the D is unclear. CDR1 SQVTM and CDR2 ANQGSEA come from the germline V gene. The CDR3 has 13 residues. Trimming left V 0 bases short and J 2 bases short, with 8 bases between. CDR3 coding DNA: TGCAGCGTTGAAGATCGTCGGACCTACGAGCAGTACTTC. This encodes CSVEDRRTYEQYF.

Only a few counts were recorded for this clonotype. The chain joins TRBV9 to TRBJ1-4; D is possibly TRBD1 (5 bases). Germline CDR1 and CDR2: SGDLS and YYNGEE. The germline V and J ends were trimmed by 3 bases and 6 bases, with 12 bases remaining between them. This CDR3 spans 14 amino acids. The CDR3 region is CASSGGGIYEKLFF. As DNA, the CDR3 is TGTGCCAGCAGCGGTGGGGGAATATATGAAAAACTGTTTTTT.

The sample holds many counts of this clonotype. The chain employs TRBV4-3 and TRBJ1-1; weak D call: TRBD1 (5 bases). Germline V lookup: CDR1 LGHNA, CDR2 YSLEER. The ends were cut back, 0 bases at V and 6 bases at J, with 14 bases in the middle. The CDR3 length is 15 residues. The CDR3 coding sequence is TGCGCCAGCAGCCAAGATATTGGGGGGGACGCTGAAGCTTTCTTT. Its translation is CASSQDIGGDAEAFF.

The J gene is TRBJ1-2, the V gene TRBV19, with TRBD1 identical over 9 bases. Germline CDR1 and CDR2: LNHDA and SQIVND (reference sequence). Losses at the gene ends were 8 bases for V and 9 bases for J; bases not matched to a gene: 7. The CDR3 length is 12 residues. CDR3 coding DNA: TGTGCCAGTTTCCAACAGGGGGCCAGCTACACCTTC. Translation gives CASFQQGASYTF.

Many counts were recorded for this clonotype. J is TRBJ2-5 and V is TRBV7-2; D may match TRBD1 or TRBD2 (6 bases each). This CDR3 contains 13 residues. Between the trimmed V and J ends, which lost 3 bases and 5 bases, there was a span of 10 bases. The germline V gene encodes CDR1 SGHTA and CDR2 FQGNSA. This chain's CDR3 is CASSFGGTETQYF. The CDR3 DNA reads as TGTGCCAGCAGCTTCGGGGGCACGGAGACCCAGTACTTC.